The 27 T cell receptor beta chains below come from one sample, sequenced in a study of T cell repertoires in cytomegalovirus infection. TCRdb recomputed calls from the reads with MiXCR, one row per CDR3 protein. The repertoire holds about 310,000 distinct CDR3 sequences, roughly 25% seen once, with roughly 15% in the top ten. These receptors have no identified antigens. The specimen was cultured PBMCs, collected from culture after CMV antigen stimulation. The receptors here all came from a human donor in good health (CMV status not recorded). Some clones in this sample may be carry-over from other donors' samples.

The DNA of the CDR3 is TGTGCCAGCAGTTCCTGGTGGACAGAAACAGATACGCAGTATTTT. Residues: CASSSWWTETDTQYF. The J gene is TRBJ2-3, the V gene TRBV27, with D possibly TRBD1 on 6 matching bases. CDR3 size: 15 residues. The germline gives CDR1 MNHEY, CDR2 SMNVEV (reference sequence). Between the trimmed V and J ends, which lost 4 bases and 3 bases, there was a span of 14 bases.

This clonotype was seen more than once but under ten times. This chain uses TRBV20-1 with TRBJ2-1, with TRBD1 identical over 7 bases. V lost 5 bases, J lost 7 bases, and 11 bases stayed unmatched. The V gene's germline CDR1 is DFQATT and CDR2 SNEGSKA (reference sequence). This CDR3 region has 14 residues. CDR3 bases: TGCAGTGCTGGGGACAGCCGTGGGACGAATGAGCAGTTCTTC. Amino acid sequence: CSAGDSRGTNEQFF.

The chain uses TRBV28 and TRBJ2-7; 11 nucleotides align to TRBD2. The CDR3 consists of 15 residues. Per germline, CDR1 MDHEN and CDR2 SYDVKM. V shed 5 bases, J shed 1 base, and the junction held 4 bases outside the gene matches. The CDR3 is CASSTTSGASYEQYV. DNA for the CDR3: TGTGCCAGCAGTACGACTAGCGGGGCTTCCTACGAGCAGTACGTC.

This clonotype has a handful of counts. The V and J genes are TRBV24-1 and TRBJ2-1; maybe TRBD2 (7 bases). The germline V gene has CDR1 KGHDR and CDR2 SFDVKD. V lost 5 bases to trimming and J lost 7 bases, with 14 bases between them. The CDR3 has 14 residues. The chain's CDR3 is CATSGPAGANEQFF. The DNA of the CDR3 is TGTGCCACCAGTGGTCCCGCGGGGGCGAATGAGCAGTTCTTC.

For the CDR3, the DNA is TGTGCCAGCAGCCCCTCGGGGGGGACGGGGTACAATGAGCAGTTCTTC. This encodes CASSPSGGTGYNEQFF. The chain combines TRBV11-2 with TRBJ2-1, with 8 bases fitting TRBD2. This CDR3 spans 16 amino acids. After removal of 5 bases from V and 4 bases from J, the junction contained 10 bases not matched to a gene. Germline V gene sequence: CDR1 SGHAT, CDR2 FQNNGV.

The genes are TRBV9 and TRBJ1-1; D remains unclear. Trimming left V 2 bases short and J 6 bases short, with 11 bases between. Germline V gene sequence: CDR1 SGDLS, CDR2 YYNGEE. The CDR3 is 13 amino acids. For the CDR3, the DNA is TGTGCCAGCAGCGTGTACAGCGGATCTGAAGCTTTCTTT. This sequence encodes CASSVYSGSEAFF.

The chain combines TRBV11-2 with TRBJ2-7, with 8 bases matching TRBD2. Trimming cost V 7 bases and J 0 bases; bases outside gene matches: 8. The CDR3 spans 15 residues. Germline loops: CDR1 SGHAT, CDR2 FQNNGV. CDR3 in amino acids: CASTRTRGGSYEQYF. In DNA, the CDR3 is TGTGCCAGCACCCGGACCCGGGGGGGCTCCTACGAGCAGTACTTC.

The gene calls are TRBV15 and TRBJ1-4; D uncertain. With 0 bases removed from V and 0 bases from J, the gap between germline ends came to 11 bases. CDR1 and CDR2 from the germline V gene are LNHNV and YYDKDF (reference sequence). CDR3 length: 17 amino acids. The CDR3 protein is CATSRDRDTATNEKLFF. In nucleotides, the CDR3 is TGTGCCACCAGCAGAGACCGCGACACTGCAACTAATGAAAAACTGTTTTTT.

This clonotype showed up just a few times. The chain carries TRBV11-2 and TRBJ2-6; D assignment may be TRBD1 or TRBD2 (5 bases each). Trimming shortened V by 6 bases and J by 0 bases, and 12 bases separated the two germline ends. The CDR3 sequence is 16 residues long. Looked up from germline, CDR1 is SGHAT and CDR2 is FQNNGV. CDR3 in amino acids: CASSRDRSSGANVLTF. Here the CDR3 DNA reads TGTGCCAGCAGTCGGGACCGGAGCTCTGGGGCCAACGTCCTGACTTTC.

The gene calls are TRBV20-1 and TRBJ2-1; TRBD2 might be the D (6 bases). Germline CDR1 is DFQATT and CDR2 is SNEGSKA (reference sequence). This CDR3 has 17 amino acids. V was pared by 3 bases and J by 4 bases, with 22 bases between. CDR3 sequence reads: CSASGDSIRQTYNEQFF. In DNA form, the CDR3 reads TGCAGTGCTAGTGGGGACTCCATCCGTCAAACATACAATGAGCAGTTCTTC.

The sample holds a few counts of this clonotype. The genes are TRBV12-3 or TRBV12-4 and TRBJ1-6; the D is unclear. V was clipped by 0 bases and J by 3 bases, with 6 bases between them. The CDR3 spans 15 residues. As DNA, the CDR3 is TGTGCCAGCAGTTTAGCGGGCAGCTATAATTCACCCCTCCACTTT. This translates into CASSLAGSYNSPLHF.

The table lists this clonotype with a few counts. The chain carries TRBV6-2 or TRBV6-3 and TRBJ2-7; 13 bases line up with TRBD2. The CDR3 length is 16 residues. V lost 5 bases and J lost 5; bases outside the gene matches: 9. The germline gives CDR1 MNHEY, CDR2 SVGEGT. The CDR3: CASSKRLAGGRNEQYF. In DNA, the CDR3 is TGTGCCAGCAGTAAGAGACTAGCGGGAGGAAGGAACGAGCAGTACTTC.

The chain combines TRBV18 with TRBJ2-1; possibly TRBD1 for D (5 bases). This CDR3 comprises 14 residues. The germline V gene encodes CDR1 KGHSH and CDR2 LQKENI. V was pared by 4 bases and J by 5 bases, with 12 bases between. The CDR3 DNA follows: TGTGCCAGCTCACTAATAGACAGACACAATGAGCAGTTCTTC. Residues: CASSLIDRHNEQFF.

The table lists this clonotype with a few counts. One junction end disagrees with the germline gene, perhaps due to a read error. CDR3 nucleotide sequence: TGTGCTAGCAGCTTAGTTCCAGCGGATGAGCAGTTCTTC. Its translation: CASSLVPADEQFF. V and J are TRBV7-6 and TRBJ2-1; perhaps TRBD2 as D (5 bases). This CDR3 is 13 amino acids long. Germline V gene data show CDR1 as SGHVS and CDR2 as FNYEAQ.

The chain joins TRBV7-8 to TRBJ2-1, with 7 nucleotides matching TRBD2. CDR1 is SGHVS, CDR2 FQNEAQ, per germline. The CDR3 sequence is 15 residues long. The V and J ends lost 3 bases and 8 bases, in that order; junction bases with no gene match: 10. In nucleotides, the CDR3 is TGTGCCAGCAGCTTGGACGGGGGGAGGAATGATGAGCAGTTCTTC. This translates into CASSLDGGRNDEQFF.

This clonotype was picked up a small number of times. The rearrangement links TRBV7-2 to TRBJ2-2, with D perhaps TRBD1 (6 bases). This CDR3 is built from 14 residues. Germline V gene data show CDR1 as SGHTA and CDR2 as FQGNSA. Trimming took off 6 bases at V and 4 bases at J, with 12 bases between the two ends. The CDR3 loop reads CASSQQGVTGELFF. The DNA of the CDR3 is TGTGCCAGCAGTCAACAGGGTGTCACCGGGGAGCTGTTTTTT.

The CDR3 region is CASRPGTVDEQYF. The CDR3 coding sequence is TGTGCCAGCAGGCCCGGGACAGTCGACGAGCAGTACTTC. The chain recombines TRBV5-4 with TRBJ2-7, with 7 nucleotides matching TRBD1. The CDR3 spans 13 residues. The germline V gene has CDR1 SGHNT and CDR2 YYREEE (reference sequence). The V and J ends lost 5 bases and 5 bases, in that order; junction bases with no gene match: 7.

This clonotype came up many times. The chain joins TRBV7-2 to TRBJ1-1, with D unresolved. CDR3 length equals 15 residues. The V gene lost 7 bases and the J gene lost 5 bases, with 20 bases spanning the gap. Germline-derived CDR1 and CDR2 are SGHTA and FQGNSA. The CDR3 reads CASNHVRAGRTEAFF. The CDR3 DNA reads TGTGCCAGCAACCACGTGCGGGCCGGTCGGACTGAAGCTTTCTTT.

This clonotype came up a few times. The DNA of the CDR3 is TGTGCCAGCAGTTACAAGGGGCTAGCGACCCGTAGCTCCTACAATGAGCAGTTCTTC. Translated, it gives CASSYKGLATRSSYNEQFF. This chain connects TRBV6-6 to TRBJ2-1; the D gene is possibly TRBD2 (6 bases). Per germline, CDR1 MNHNY and CDR2 SVGAGI (reference sequence). This CDR3 is 19 amino acids long. V gave up 2 bases and J gave up 0 bases, with 20 bases separating them.

This chain links TRBV27 with TRBJ2-3; 12 bases match TRBD2. CDR3 size: 17 residues. The J segment lost 2 bases and the V segment lost 5 bases, leaving 8 bases of the junction unmatched. Germline V lookup: CDR1 MNHEY, CDR2 SMNVEV (reference sequence). CDR3 DNA sequence: TGTGCCAGCAGTCCAAGCGGACTAGCGGGGCCCACAGATACGCAGTATTTT. This gives the protein CASSPSGLAGPTDTQYF.

This clonotype showed up many times. The V gene is TRBV7-2, the J gene TRBJ2-7; D gene unclear. The length of the CDR3 is 9 residues. In germline, CDR1 is SGHTA, CDR2 FQGNSA. The CDR3 region is CASSLVEGV. CDR3 nucleotide sequence: TGTGCCAGCAGCTTAGTTGAAGGGGTC.

The chain recombines TRBV10-3 with TRBJ2-3; D perhaps matches TRBD1 (5 bases). CDR3 length: 13 residues. Germline CDR1 and CDR2: ENHRY and SYGVKD. V lost 3 bases and J lost 1, with 5 bases in between. CDR3 sequence (DNA): TGTGCCATCAGTGAAGGGGGCACAGATACGCAGTATTTT. Translated, it gives CAISEGGTDTQYF.

This clonotype has only a few counts. The rearrangement uses TRBV12-3 or TRBV12-4 and TRBJ2-5; the D is unclear. There are 13 residues in the CDR3. V dropped 3 bases and J dropped 5 bases, with 10 bases sitting between them. CDR3 sequence reads: CASSFGRRETQYF. CDR3 coding DNA: TGTGCCAGCAGTTTCGGGCGGCGGGAGACCCAGTACTTC.

The chain is built from TRBV28 and TRBJ2-2, with TRBD2 matching 13 bases. Trimming at V came to 6 bases and at J to 8 bases, leaving 9 bases not matched to a gene. Germline CDR1 reads MDHEN; CDR2 reads SYDVKM. The CDR3 consists of 16 residues. The DNA for the CDR3 is TGTGCCAGCAGGGACAGGACTAGCGGGAGCCCAGGGGAGCTGTTTTTT. Protein product: CASRDRTSGSPGELFF.

This clonotype has only a few counts. This chain connects TRBV28 to TRBJ1-3; the D is unclear. The germline V gene has CDR1 MDHEN and CDR2 SYDVKM. The V end was cut by 5 bases, the J end by 4 bases, with 9 bases between. The CDR3 loop spans 13 amino acids. CDR3 in amino acids: CASSQRPGNTIYF. The CDR3 DNA sequence: TGTGCCAGCAGTCAGAGACCGGGAAACACCATATATTTT.

At least ten counts were recorded for this clonotype. The chain joins TRBV7-2 to TRBJ2-5; 12 bases agree with TRBD2. The V and J ends lost 4 bases and 5 bases, in that order; junction bases with no gene match: 8. Per the germline V gene, CDR1 is SGHTA and CDR2 is FQGNSA. The CDR3 consists of 16 residues. The CDR3 nucleotides read TGTGCCAGCAGCTCTAGACTAGCGGGAGTTTTGGAGACCCAGTACTTC. It specifies CASSSRLAGVLETQYF.

This clonotype was seen a handful of times. V is TRBV7-4 and J is TRBJ2-2; D is undetermined. The CDR3 runs 13 residues. V lost 3 bases and J lost 4, with 6 bases in between. Germline CDR1 is SGHVT and CDR2 is SQSDAQ. This chain's CDR3 is CASSFTSTGELFF. In nucleotides, the CDR3 is TGTGCCAGCAGCTTTACATCCACCGGGGAGCTGTTTTTT.